This T cell receptor (beta chain) comes out of a study of blood T cell repertoires in COVID-19. Donors were grouped by their self-reported clinical history. Using immunoSEQ multiplex PCR, the repertoire was profiled, and TCRdb retains in-frame clones only, with some absent. Here the sample spans about 280,000 clones, around 80% being singletons. The clonotype comes from a man aged 40-49 years who had been exposed to COVID-19. Sequencing was performed on PBMCs or T cells enriched from blood (not recorded which).

CDR3 bases: TGTGCCAGTAGTATGAGTAGGGGTGTGTACACTGAAGCTTTCTTT. Amino acid sequence: CASSMSRGVYTEAFF. The chain has TRBV19 and TRBJ1-1; the D gene is possibly TRBD1 (5 bases). The CDR3 length is 15 residues. V lost 3 bases and J lost 3, with 14 bases in between. Per the germline V gene, CDR1 is LNHDA and CDR2 is SQIVND (reference sequence).